The next 19 T cell receptor beta chains were all read from a single sample in a study of blood T cell repertoires in COVID-19. The repertoire was sequenced with immunoSEQ multiplex PCR; TCRdb's copy has only in-frame clones and lacks some. Among under 75,000 clones listed, around 86% were seen once. The sequencing input was peripheral blood. Source of these receptors: a man under 40 with acute or convalescent COVID-19.

The CDR3 spells CASSPLSQGDGYTF. Here the CDR3 DNA reads TGTGCCAGCTCACCACTGAGTCAGGGCGATGGCTACACCTTC. V usage is TRBV18 and J usage is TRBJ1-2; possible D gene TRBD1, 5 bases. The CDR3 is 14 amino acids. Germline V CDR1 and CDR2: KGHSH, LQKENI. V was trimmed by 1 base and J by 6 bases, leaving 12 bases between them.

In its sample, this clone was seen once. One end of the junction is discordant with germline, which a read error may explain. The V and J genes are TRBV6-6 and TRBJ1-2, with D possibly matching TRBD1 (6 bases). The CDR3 extends over 13 amino acids. Germline V gene sequence: CDR1 MNHNY, CDR2 SVGAGI (reference sequence). CDR3 coding DNA: TGTGCCAGCAGTTACGAGGCAGGGGATGGGCAGCGGTTC. This sequence encodes CASSYEAGDGQRF.

V usage is TRBV9 and J usage is TRBJ1-4, with D possibly TRBD1 on 5 matching bases. CDR3 length: 15 residues. Looked up from germline, CDR1 is SGDLS and CDR2 is YYNGEE. The ends were cut back, 0 bases at V and 7 bases at J, with 13 bases in the middle. In nucleotides, the CDR3 is TGTGCCAGCAGCGTAGTACCGGGGGAGGGTGAAAAACTGTTTTTT. It specifies CASSVVPGEGEKLFF.

The chain has TRBV29-1 and TRBJ1-2, with 7 bases matching TRBD1. Germline trimming cut 6 bases from V and 4 bases from J; bases unmatched to any gene: 5. CDR1 is SQVTM and CDR2 is ANQGSEA in the germline V gene. This CDR3 comprises 12 residues. The CDR3 sequence is CSVTGETYGYTF. CDR3 DNA sequence: TGCAGCGTAACAGGGGAAACCTATGGCTACACCTTC. The variable domain in full, with the rest retrieved from reference TRBV29-1 and TRBJ1-2, is SAVISQKPSRDICQRGTSLTIQCQVDSQVTMMFWYRQQPGQSLTLIATANQGSEATYESGFVIDKFPISRPNLTFSTLTVSNMSPEDSSIYLCSVTGETYGYTFGSGTRLTVV.

The table lists this clone with a count of one. CDR3 in amino acids: CASSPIGGQETQYF. Here the CDR3 DNA reads TGTGCCAGCAGCCCCATAGGGGGCCAAGAGACCCAGTACTTC. This chain joins TRBV6-6 and TRBJ2-5; D may be TRBD1 (6 bases). There are 14 residues in the CDR3. Trimming removed 6 bases from V and 1 base from J, with 12 bases in between. Germline assignment: CDR1 MNHNY and CDR2 SVGAGI (reference sequence).

The chain is built from TRBV5-5 and TRBJ1-2; 11 nucleotides line up with TRBD1. V shed 5 bases, J shed 7 bases, and the junction held 7 bases outside the gene matches. Germline-derived CDR1 and CDR2 are SGHKS and YYEKEE (reference sequence). This CDR3 has 14 residues. The CDR3 DNA reads TGTGCCAGCAGTCGGGACAGGGGGGCGTTTGGCTACACCTTC. It specifies CASSRDRGAFGYTF.

On this clone itself: A much larger clone lies a single base off, so this may be a read error. This rearrangement joins TRBV14 to TRBJ1-2; 7 positions agree with TRBD1. The CDR3 totals 13 residues. The germline V gene encodes CDR1 SGHDN and CDR2 FVKESK. Trimming at V came to 4 bases and at J to 2 bases, leaving 1 base not matched to a gene. The CDR3 loop reads CASSPGQNYGYTF. In DNA form, the CDR3 reads TGTGCCAGCAGCCCGGGACAGAACTATGGCTACACCTTC.

The chain carries TRBV7-8 and TRBJ2-5; the D gene is possibly TRBD2 (5 bases). V was trimmed by 7 bases and J by 7 bases, leaving 19 bases between them. CDR1 and CDR2 (germline): SGHVS, FQNEAQ. The CDR3 is made up of 14 amino acids. CDR3 DNA: TGTGCCAGCAACCCACTAGTGCTAGAAGGGACCCAGTACTTC. It is translated as CASNPLVLEGTQYF.

The chain recombines TRBV7-9 with TRBJ1-1, with a possible D match to TRBD1 (5 bases). Trimming removed 5 bases at V and 5 bases at J, with 9 bases between. The CDR3 loop spans 12 amino acids. Germline CDR1 reads SEHNR; CDR2 reads FQNEAQ (reference sequence). CDR3 DNA: TGTGCCAGCAGCAGGCAGGGAACTGAAGCTTTCTTT. This encodes CASSRQGTEAFF.

The chain uses TRBV7-9 and TRBJ2-3; tentative D call: TRBD1 (6 bases). In germline, CDR1 is SEHNR, CDR2 FQNEAQ (reference sequence). V shed 4 bases and J shed 9 bases, with 14 bases lying between them. The CDR3 is 13 amino acids. CDR3 residues: CASSSATGYTQYF. The CDR3 nucleotides read TGTGCCAGCAGCTCGGCGACAGGCTACACGCAGTATTTT.

The rearrangement links TRBV6-6 to TRBJ1-1; D uncertain. The V gene's germline CDR1 is MNHNY and CDR2 SVGAGI (reference sequence). The CDR3 totals 12 residues. V lost 4 bases and J 5 bases, leaving 8 bases between the germline ends. The CDR3 DNA sequence: TGTGCCAGCAGTTCCCAGGCTACTGAAGCTTTCTTT. This codes for CASSSQATEAFF.

The V call is TRBV30, the J call TRBJ1-2; a weak D match, TRBD1 (6 bases). CDR1 is GTSNPN, CDR2 SVGIG, per germline (reference sequence). V was cut by 4 bases and J by 0 bases, with 15 bases left in between. The CDR3 covers 15 residues. For the CDR3, the DNA is TGTGCCTGGAACTCGGGGGGGGCCTCTAACTATGGCTACACCTTC. Amino acids: CAWNSGGASNYGYTF.

The V and J genes are TRBV30 and TRBJ1-1; 7 bases map to TRBD1. The length of the CDR3 is 15 residues. The V gene's germline CDR1 is GTSNPN and CDR2 SVGIG (reference sequence). The V gene end was trimmed by 3 bases and the J gene end by 3 bases; junction bases not matched to a gene: 10. In DNA form, the CDR3 reads TGTGCCTGGAGGGCGCTGGGACAGAGGGACACTGAAGCTTTCTTT. It yields the protein CAWRALGQRDTEAFF.

Concerning this clone: Different DNA sequences within this sample yield the same CDR3. The rearrangement links TRBV7-2 to TRBJ1-2; D is uncertain. The germline gives CDR1 SGHTA, CDR2 FQGNSA. V lost 1 base and J 5 bases, leaving 11 bases between the germline ends. The CDR3 extends over 14 amino acids. This chain's CDR3 is CASSLGAGRYGYTF. CDR3 nucleotides: TGTGCCAGCAGCTTAGGGGCCGGGAGGTATGGCTACACCTTC.

The chain links TRBV19 to TRBJ2-3; possible D gene TRBD2, 5 bases. This CDR3 spans 15 amino acids. Trimming took off 4 bases at V and 5 bases at J, with 16 bases between the two ends. Germline V gene sequence: CDR1 LNHDA, CDR2 SQIVND (reference sequence). DNA for the CDR3: TGTGCCAGTAGTAACGGGATTATTGTCGGAGATACGCAGTATTTT. Protein: CASSNGIIVGDTQYF.

J is TRBJ1-1 and V is TRBV18, with a possible D match to TRBD1 (5 bases). CDR3 length: 13 residues. V gave up 4 bases and J gave up 7 bases, with 13 bases separating them. In germline, CDR1 is KGHSH, CDR2 LQKENI. The chain's CDR3 is CASSLGATREAFF. The CDR3 DNA reads TGTGCCAGCTCACTTGGGGCAACTCGTGAAGCTTTCTTT.

The J gene is TRBJ2-7, the V gene TRBV14, with 10 bases aligning to TRBD1. Germline V gene sequence: CDR1 SGHDN, CDR2 FVKESK. Unmatched junction bases numbered 8, after V lost 4 bases and J lost 5 bases. The CDR3 has 15 residues. The CDR3 DNA reads as TGTGCCAGCAGCCGAGCCTGGACAGGGGGAAACGAGCAGTACTTC. Protein sequence: CASSRAWTGGNEQYF.

The V call is TRBV10-2, the J call TRBJ2-3; D is unresolved. Germline-derived CDR1 and CDR2 are WSHSY and SAAADI. Between the trimmed V and J ends, which lost 6 bases and 3 bases, there was a span of 7 bases. The CDR3 covers 12 residues. CDR3: CASSLETDTQYF. DNA for the CDR3: TGCGCCAGCAGCCTAGAGACAGATACGCAGTATTTT.

This clone has a single count. This chain uses TRBV3-1 (or the pseudogene TRBV3-2) with TRBJ1-5; 8 bases line up with TRBD1. This CDR3 is 15 amino acids long. The V gene's germline CDR1 is LGHDT and CDR2 YNNKEL (reference sequence). After removal of 1 base from V and 6 bases from J, the junction contained 5 bases not matched to a gene. CDR3 protein: CASSQGTGNFQPQHF. CDR3 in DNA: TGTGCCAGCAGCCAAGGGACAGGGAATTTTCAGCCCCAGCATTTT.